The next 28 T cell receptor beta chains were all read from a single sample in a study of CD8 T cells in ankylosing spondylitis. Overall study results and limits: A TCR beta motif of about eight highly homologous variants appeared characteristic of ankylosing spondylitis blood.

The antigens for these receptors are not known. TCRdb recomputed calls from the 5' RACE reads with MiXCR, one row per CDR3 protein. This sample carries just under 550,000 distinct CDR3 sequences, approximately 11% of them seen once, and the ten largest clones take about 6.5%. Source material: blood, either unsorted or a sorted T cell fraction (not recorded which). All receptors come from a male donor with ankylosing spondylitis.

This chain links TRBV3-1 with TRBJ2-1; D uncertain. Germline values: CDR1 LGHDT, CDR2 YNNKEL (reference sequence). Trimming left V 0 bases short and J 9 bases short, with 12 bases between. This CDR3 spans 14 amino acids. The CDR3 bases are TGTGCCAGCAGCCAAGATCTAGTGGTTACTGAGCAGTTCTTC. This gives the protein CASSQDLVVTEQFF.

This clonotype was picked up a small number of times. The chain is built from TRBV20-1 and TRBJ2-1; tentatively, D is TRBD1 or TRBD2 (5 bases each). The CDR3 spans 16 residues. Trimming pared 3 bases from V and 0 bases from J, leaving 15 bases between. Germline-derived CDR1 and CDR2 are DFQATT and SNEGSKA (reference sequence). The CDR3 region is CSARFRDASSYNEQFF. The DNA for the CDR3 is TGCAGTGCTAGGTTCCGGGACGCGAGCTCCTACAATGAGCAGTTCTTC.

The chain has TRBV10-3 and TRBJ2-1; 14 positions agree with TRBD2. With 6 bases clipped from V and 0 bases from J, the junction kept 7 bases outside the gene matches. The CDR3 is made up of 18 amino acids. Germline V CDR1 and CDR2: ENHRY, SYGVKD. CDR3 residues: CAIRPGTSGSSSYNEQFF. CDR3 DNA sequence: TGTGCCATCAGACCCGGGACTAGCGGGAGTAGCTCCTACAATGAGCAGTTCTTC.

This clonotype was seen repeatedly, ten times or more. The chain recombines TRBV6-1 with TRBJ2-3, with 7 bases identical to TRBD2. V shed 6 bases, J shed 0 bases, and the junction held 12 bases outside the gene matches. Germline CDR1 reads MNHNS; CDR2 reads SASEGT. This CDR3 has 17 residues. CDR3: CASSPPGGGWSTDTQYF. The CDR3 coding sequence is TGTGCCAGCAGCCCACCCGGGGGAGGGTGGAGCACAGATACGCAGTATTTT.

A word on this clonotype: This is likely a read error, given that the CDR3 carries no conserved phenylalanine or tryptophan at its end. The rearrangement uses TRBV5-4 and TRBJ2-3, with D possibly matching TRBD1 (5 bases). This CDR3 spans 13 amino acids. Germline loops: CDR1 SGHNT, CDR2 YYREEE (reference sequence). The ends were cut back, 1 base at V and 4 bases at J, with 7 bases in the middle. CDR3 in amino acids: CASSLPRADTQYS. CDR3 coding DNA: TGTGCCAGCAGCTTGCCCAGGGCAGATACGCAGTATTCT.

The rearrangement joins TRBV11-2 to TRBJ1-1, with a tentative D call TRBD1 (5 bases). Looked up from germline, CDR1 is SGHAT and CDR2 is FQNNGV. V lost 6 bases and J lost 5, with 19 bases in between. The CDR3 spans 15 residues. This CDR3 reads CASSSLGGTPTEAFF. The CDR3 DNA reads as TGTGCCAGCAGTTCTCTCGGGGGAACTCCGACTGAAGCTTTCTTT.

The rearrangement uses TRBV3-1 and TRBJ2-2, with a tentative D call TRBD2 (5 bases). Trimming left V 2 bases short and J 7 bases short, with 14 bases between. The CDR3 loop spans 15 amino acids. Germline CDR1 and CDR2: LGHDT and YNNKEL (reference sequence). CDR3 in amino acids: CASSQSGIWIGELFF. As DNA, the CDR3 is TGTGCCAGCAGCCAATCGGGAATATGGATCGGGGAGCTGTTTTTT.

The chain combines TRBV5-4 with TRBJ1-1; D is unclear. This CDR3 is 16 amino acids long. Trimming took 4 bases from V and 4 from J, leaving 20 bases between them. The germline gives CDR1 SGHNT, CDR2 YYREEE (reference sequence). The CDR3 protein is CASSREILGFGTEAFF. In DNA, the CDR3 is TGTGCCAGCAGCCGCGAAATCCTAGGGTTCGGCACTGAAGCTTTCTTT.

This clonotype was counted a few times. This chain links TRBV5-6 with TRBJ1-2, with D perhaps TRBD1 (5 bases). The ends were cut back, 5 bases at V and 8 bases at J, with 19 bases in the middle. The CDR3 runs to 14 residues. CDR1 is SGHDT and CDR2 is YYEEEE in the germline V gene. The CDR3 is CASRLRGQRGGYTF. CDR3 nucleotide sequence: TGTGCCAGCAGACTCCGGGGCCAACGGGGGGGCTACACCTTC.

This chain uses TRBV20-1 with TRBJ2-2; a possible D gene is TRBD1 (7 bases). CDR1 DFQATT and CDR2 SNEGSKA come from the germline V gene (reference sequence). This CDR3 spans 16 amino acids. V gave up 0 bases and J gave up 3 bases, with 14 bases separating them. The DNA of the CDR3 is TGCAGTGCTAGAGACAGGGGGGAATTGGACACCGGGGAGCTGTTTTTT. Encoded protein: CSARDRGELDTGELFF.

V gene TRBV27 combines with J gene TRBJ2-2, with D maybe TRBD1 (5 bases). Germline V gives CDR1 MNHEY, CDR2 SMNVEV (reference sequence). The CDR3 totals 15 residues. V was pared by 3 bases and J by 5 bases, with 13 bases between. The CDR3 sequence is CASSLGRAVTGELFF. As DNA, the CDR3 is TGTGCCAGCAGTTTGGGCAGGGCAGTTACCGGGGAGCTGTTTTTT.

This CDR3 is CSANSQREDDEQYF. In DNA form, the CDR3 reads TGCAGTGCTAATTCCCAGCGGGAGGACGACGAGCAGTACTTC. The V call is TRBV20-1, the J call TRBJ2-7, with 9 bases that match TRBD2. Germline trimming cut 4 bases from V and 5 bases from J; bases unmatched to any gene: 9. The germline gives CDR1 DFQATT, CDR2 SNEGSKA (reference sequence). The CDR3 is 14 amino acids.

This clonotype appeared a few times. The V gene is TRBV18, the J gene TRBJ1-2; 8 bases agree with TRBD1. This CDR3 spans 13 amino acids. The germline CDR1 and CDR2 sequences are KGHSH and LQKENI. V shed 5 bases and J 4 bases; nucleotides not matched to a gene: 3. CDR3 sequence: CASSGQGAYGYTF. CDR3 in DNA: TGTGCCAGCTCAGGCCAGGGGGCCTATGGCTACACCTTC.

The chain uses TRBV7-9 and TRBJ2-7; D may be TRBD1 (6 bases). CDR3 length: 13 residues. V shed 3 bases and J shed 5 bases, with 11 bases lying between them. CDR1 SEHNR and CDR2 FQNEAQ come from the germline V gene (reference sequence). The CDR3 DNA sequence: TGTGCCAGCAGCTTCACAGGGTCCGACGAGCAGTACGTC. This sequence encodes CASSFTGSDEQYV.

The chain is built from TRBV12-3 or TRBV12-4 and TRBJ2-2; 11 nucleotides line up with TRBD1. V was clipped by 8 bases and J by 5 bases; unmatched bases: 13. This CDR3 has 17 residues. CDR3 sequence (DNA): TGTGCCAGCGCCCGGGACAGGGGGGTGGGTCGGACCGGGGAGCTGTTTTTT. Protein sequence: CASARDRGVGRTGELFF.

This clonotype came up a few times. The chain combines TRBV12-3 or TRBV12-4 with TRBJ2-4; 7 bases match TRBD1. V lost 6 bases to trimming and J lost 7 bases; unmatched junction nucleotides: 12. The length of the CDR3 is 15 residues. The CDR3 DNA sequence: TGTGCCAGCAGGCGTACTCCCATGACAGGGAACATTCAGTACTTC. This gives the protein CASRRTPMTGNIQYF.

This clonotype was counted a few times. V gene TRBV2 combines with J gene TRBJ2-7, with 11 bases matching TRBD1. Germline assignment: CDR1 SNHLY and CDR2 FYNNEI. This CDR3 region has 13 residues. V shed 8 bases, J shed 7 bases, and the junction held 7 bases outside the gene matches. The CDR3 DNA reads TGTGCCAGCTCCGGGACAGGGGGTCAGGAGCAGTACTTC. This gives the protein CASSGTGGQEQYF.

The gene calls are TRBV21-1 and TRBJ1-5. TRBV21-1 has pseudogene status. The CDR3 runs 19 residues. The CDR3 DNA reads as TGTGCCAGCATTCCGCAGCCACGGGGGGCCCTCCGTGACAATCAGCCCCAGCATTTT. Translation gives CASIPQPRGALRDNQPQHF.

Ten or more counts support this clonotype. The chain is built from TRBV12-3 or TRBV12-4 and TRBJ2-4, with 10 bases aligning to TRBD2. This CDR3 is 15 amino acids long. The V segment lost 5 bases and the J segment 8 bases; nucleotides outside the gene matches: 9. CDR3 region: CASSKAGLALDIQYF. The CDR3 region has the DNA TGTGCCAGCAGTAAAGCGGGACTAGCGCTTGACATTCAGTACTTC.

This chain uses TRBV3-1 with TRBJ1-2, with a tentative D call TRBD1 (5 bases). This CDR3 comprises 14 residues. The V gene lost 3 bases and the J gene lost 5 bases, with 13 bases spanning the gap. The V gene's germline CDR1 is LGHDT and CDR2 YNNKEL (reference sequence). This CDR3 reads CASSQARGEYGYTF. As DNA, the CDR3 is TGTGCCAGCAGCCAGGCCCGGGGGGAGTATGGCTACACCTTC.

The chain joins TRBV20-1 to TRBJ1-2; tentative D call: TRBD1 (5 bases). Trimming removed 4 bases at V and 0 bases at J, with 9 bases between. Germline V gene lookup returns CDR1 DFQATT and CDR2 SNEGSKA (reference sequence). The CDR3 totals 13 residues. The CDR3 reads CSAKPTANYGYTF. For the CDR3, the DNA is TGCAGTGCTAAGCCGACAGCTAACTATGGCTACACCTTC.

The rearrangement links TRBV5-4 to TRBJ2-1, with D possibly TRBD2 on 6 matching bases. Germline values: CDR1 SGHNT, CDR2 YYREEE (reference sequence). The V end lost 1 base, the J end lost 9 bases, and 11 bases lay between the germline ends. The CDR3 sequence is 13 residues long. In DNA form, the CDR3 reads TGTGCCAGCAGCTTGCCCGGGGGACGTGAGCAGTTCTTC. It codes for CASSLPGGREQFF.

This chain uses TRBV29-1 with TRBJ1-2; D is unresolved. This CDR3 comprises 12 residues. Trimming took off 7 bases at V and 5 bases at J, with 14 bases between the two ends. Germline V CDR1 and CDR2: SQVTM, ANQGSEA. CDR3 nucleotides: TGCAGCGGCTGGTGGAGCTGGTATGGCTACACCTTC. Its translation: CSGWWSWYGYTF.

The genes are TRBV4-1 and TRBJ2-7; D is unclear. The CDR3 is 14 residues long. V gave up 1 base and J gave up 2 bases, with 9 bases separating them. CDR1 is MGHRA, CDR2 YSYEKL, per germline. The CDR3 reads CASSQGGRPYEQYF. Here the CDR3 DNA reads TGCGCCAGCAGCCAAGGAGGACGGCCCTACGAGCAGTACTTC.

This clonotype was seen more than once but under ten times. The V gene is TRBV20-1, the J gene TRBJ2-3, with TRBD2 identical over 7 bases. The V gene's germline CDR1 is DFQATT and CDR2 SNEGSKA (reference sequence). This CDR3 has 12 residues. CDR3 nucleotides: TGCAGAACTAGCGATCCCACAGATACGCAGTATTTT. Its translation: CRTSDPTDTQYF.

This clonotype was recorded a few times. The CDR3 DNA follows: TGTGCCAGCAGCGTCGGGCCCTACGAGCAGTACGTC. It encodes CASSVGPYEQYV. This chain uses TRBV5-6 with TRBJ2-7; D not certain. Trimming pared 4 bases from V and 2 bases from J, leaving 7 bases between. CDR3 length: 12 residues. Germline loops: CDR1 SGHDT, CDR2 YYEEEE.

This clonotype showed up many times. The chain uses TRBV5-5 and TRBJ2-5; 8 bases are shared with TRBD2. CDR1 and CDR2 from the germline V gene are SGHKS and YYEKEE (reference sequence). CDR3 length equals 15 residues. V shed 0 bases and J 1 base; nucleotides not matched to a gene: 2. CDR3 nucleotide sequence: TGTGCCAGCAGCTTGGGCGGGAGGATCCAAGAGACCCAGTACTTC. This encodes CASSLGGRIQETQYF.

The chain links TRBV19 to TRBJ2-3, with 11 positions matching TRBD2. Germline CDR1 and CDR2: LNHDA and SQIVND (reference sequence). V gave up 6 bases and J gave up 1 base; unmatched junction bases: 6. The CDR3 has 16 amino acids. CDR3 amino acids: CASRRQLAGGTDTQYF. CDR3 coding DNA: TGTGCCAGTAGGAGGCAACTAGCGGGAGGCACAGATACGCAGTATTTT.